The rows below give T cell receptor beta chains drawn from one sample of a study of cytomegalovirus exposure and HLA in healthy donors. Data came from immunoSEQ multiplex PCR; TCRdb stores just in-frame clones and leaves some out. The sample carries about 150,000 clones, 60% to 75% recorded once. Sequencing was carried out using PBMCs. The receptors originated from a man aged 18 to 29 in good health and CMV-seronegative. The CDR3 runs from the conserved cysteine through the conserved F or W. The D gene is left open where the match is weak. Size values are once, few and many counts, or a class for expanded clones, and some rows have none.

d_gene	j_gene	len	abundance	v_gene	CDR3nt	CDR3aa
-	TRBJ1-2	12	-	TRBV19	TGTGCCAGTAGGTCGGGGAACTATGGCTACACCTTC	CASRSGNYGYTF
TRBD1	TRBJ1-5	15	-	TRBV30	TGTGCCTGGAGGGGGGACAGGGGTGGCAATCAGCCCCAGCATTTT	CAWRGDRGGNQPQHF
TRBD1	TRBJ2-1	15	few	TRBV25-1	TGTGCCAGCAGTGAAGTTACGGGACAGGGGGATGAGCAGTTCTTC	CASSEVTGQGDEQFF
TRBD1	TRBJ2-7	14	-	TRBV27	TGTGCCAGCAGTTCGGGGACAGGGTCCTACGAGCAGCACTTC	CASSSGTGSYEQHF
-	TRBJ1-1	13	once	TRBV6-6	TGTGCCAGCAGTCTTTGGAGGGGTCGGCTAGCTTTCTTT	CASSLWRGRLAFF
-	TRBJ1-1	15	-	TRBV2	TGTGCCAGCACCCTCCGGGGAGGGAAGAACACTGAAGCTTTCTTT	CASTLRGGKNTEAFF
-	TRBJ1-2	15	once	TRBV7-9	TGTGCCAGCAACCAGGCGACAGGAGACTCCTATGGCTACACCTTC	CASNQATGDSYGYTF
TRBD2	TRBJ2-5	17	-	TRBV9	TGTGCCAGCAGCGTAGGTAGCGGGGGGCGGTTTGGAGAGACCCAGTACTTC	CASSVGSGGRFGETQYF
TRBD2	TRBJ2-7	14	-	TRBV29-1	TGCAGCGTTGGCGGGAGGGGTGATCCCTACGAGCAGTACTTC	CSVGGRGDPYEQYF
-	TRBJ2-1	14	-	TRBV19	TGTGCCAGTAGTATAGAACTTTACGGGGGTGAGCAGTTCTTC	CASSIELYGGEQFF
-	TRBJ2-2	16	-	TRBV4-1	TGCGCCAGCAGCCAAGGGTTACTGATGAACACCGGGGAGCTGTTTTTT	CASSQGLLMNTGELFF
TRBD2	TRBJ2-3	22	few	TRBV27	TGTGCCAGCAGTTCCACCCAGCTGGGACTAGCGGGAGAGCTCCGGAGCACAGATACGCAGTATTTT	CASSSTQLGLAGELRSTDTQYF
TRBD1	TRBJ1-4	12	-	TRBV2	TGTGCCAGCAGGGGGGACAGTGAAAAACTGTTTTTT	CASRGDSEKLFF
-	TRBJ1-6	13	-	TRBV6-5	TGTGCCAGCTCAGGACAGAATAATTCACCCCTCCACTTT	CASSGQNNSPLHF
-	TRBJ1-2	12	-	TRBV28	TGTGCCAGCAGCGCCAGACAAGATGGCTACACCTTC	CASSARQDGYTF
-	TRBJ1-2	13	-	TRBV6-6	TGTGCCAGCAGTCCAGGCCATTACTATGGCTACACCTTC	CASSPGHYYGYTF
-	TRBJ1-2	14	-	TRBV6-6	TGTGCCAGCAGTTACGGGTTAGGGGGCTATGGCTACACCTTC	CASSYGLGGYGYTF
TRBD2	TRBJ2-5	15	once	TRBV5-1	TGCGCCAGCAGCTTGGAAGCGGGGGGCGGGAAGACCCAGTACTTC	CASSLEAGGGKTQYF
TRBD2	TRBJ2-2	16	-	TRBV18	TGTGCCAGCTCGCCTCCCATAGCGGGTCGGTCCGGGGAGCTGTTTTTT	CASSPPIAGRSGELFF
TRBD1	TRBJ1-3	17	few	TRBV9	TGTGCCAGCAGCGTAGTGGGACAGAGCTATCTTGGAAACACCATATATTTT	CASSVVGQSYLGNTIYF
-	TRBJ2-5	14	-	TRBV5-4	TGTGCCAGCAGCTCGTCAGCTACGCGGGAGACCCAGTACTTC	CASSSSATRETQYF
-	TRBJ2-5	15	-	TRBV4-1	TGCGCCAGCAGCCAAGTAAATAGGGGGTTTGAGACCCAGTACTTC	CASSQVNRGFETQYF
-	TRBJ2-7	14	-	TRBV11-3	TGTGCCATCATAGACTCCTTTAGCTCCTACGAGCAGTACTTC	CAIIDSFSSYEQYF
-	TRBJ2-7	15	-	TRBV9	TGTGCCAGCAGCGTAGGTCAGGGCCTTACCTACGAGCAGTACTTC	CASSVGQGLTYEQYF
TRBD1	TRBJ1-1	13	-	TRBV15	TGTGCCACCAGCAGAGGAGACAGGGAAGGGGCTTTCTTT	CATSRGDREGAFF
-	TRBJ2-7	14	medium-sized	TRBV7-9	TGTGCCAGCAGCTTCCCAGGGTTTCCCTACGAGCAGTACTTC	CASSFPGFPYEQYF